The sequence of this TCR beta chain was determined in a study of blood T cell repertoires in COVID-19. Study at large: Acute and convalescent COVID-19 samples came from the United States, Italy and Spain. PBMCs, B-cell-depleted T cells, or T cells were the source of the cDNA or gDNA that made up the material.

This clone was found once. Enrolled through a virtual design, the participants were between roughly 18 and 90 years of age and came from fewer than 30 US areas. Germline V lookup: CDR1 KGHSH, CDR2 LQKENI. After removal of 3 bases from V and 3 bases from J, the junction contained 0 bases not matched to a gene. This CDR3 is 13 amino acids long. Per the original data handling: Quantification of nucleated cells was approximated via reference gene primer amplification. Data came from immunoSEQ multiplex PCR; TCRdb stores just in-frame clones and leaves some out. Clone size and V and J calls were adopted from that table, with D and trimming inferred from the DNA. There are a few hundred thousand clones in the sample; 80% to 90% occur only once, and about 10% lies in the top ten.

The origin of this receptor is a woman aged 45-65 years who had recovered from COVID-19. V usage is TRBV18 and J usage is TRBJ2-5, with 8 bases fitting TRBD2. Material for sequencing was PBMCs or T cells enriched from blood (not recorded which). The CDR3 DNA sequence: TGTGCCAGCTCACCGGGACTAGAAGAGACCCAGTACTTC. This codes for CASSPGLEETQYF.